This T cell receptor beta chain was captured in a study of cytomegalovirus exposure and HLA in healthy donors. Germline CDR1 SSHAT, CDR2 FNYEAQ (reference sequence). The CDR3 loop spans 15 amino acids. Study observations and caveats: According to the study, around 160 TCR beta chains were cytomegalovirus-associated. Per published reports, the classifier diagnosed cytomegalovirus status with high specificity and sensitivity. CMV antigen specificity of three CMV-associated chains was confirmed in vitro.

On this clone itself: Its antigen is not identified. The junction does not match germline at one end; this may be a read error.

Using immunoSEQ multiplex PCR, the repertoire was profiled, and TCRdb retains in-frame clones only, with some absent. The profile covers approximately 260,000 clones, with 75% to 90% appearing a single time and less than 1.5% taken by the ten largest. The specimen was PBMCs. The receptor comes from a woman in her 30s in good health and CMV-seropositive. The gene calls are TRBV7-7 and TRBJ2-1, with a possible D match to TRBD2 (5 bases). In nucleotides, the CDR3 is TGTGCTAGCAGCGCAGCGGTAAGCTCCTACAATGAGCAGTTCTTC. This sequence encodes CASSAAVSSYNEQFF.